One T cell receptor (beta chain) is described in this entry. This entry comes from a study of T cells of healthy individuals. Via MiXCR, TCRdb re-called the 5' RACE reads, giving one row per CDR3 protein. The sample lists around 80,000 distinct CDR3 sequences, more than 5% seen once, with around 6.9% in the top ten. The CDR3 totals 14 residues. Trimming removed 1 base from V and 4 bases from J, with 10 bases in between. The TCR originated in a female donor in good health. The rearrangement uses TRBV12-3 or TRBV12-4 and TRBJ1-1, with no clear D. CDR3: CASSLGWLRTEAFF. CDR3 bases: TGTGCCAGCAGTTTAGGGTGGCTGCGCACTGAAGCTTTCTTT.